The 30 T cell receptor beta chains listed next were all sequenced from one sample in a study of T cell changes during pregnancy in multiple sclerosis. Measured with immunoSEQ multiplex PCR; TCRdb has only the in-frame clones, and not every one. Here the sample spans approximately 63,000 clones, about nine tenths being singletons. Sequencing was performed on peripheral blood, taken in the third trimester of pregnancy. The receptor set was obtained from a female donor in good health, enrolled as a control in a pregnancy study.

The table lists this clone with a few counts. The chain combines TRBV6-4 with TRBJ2-1; 8 bases align to TRBD2. Unmatched junction bases numbered 11, after V lost 0 bases and J lost 10 bases. The V gene's germline CDR1 is MRHNA and CDR2 SNTAGT. This CDR3 contains 16 residues. Here the CDR3 DNA reads TGTGCCAGCAGTGACTCGACTATAAGCGGGGGAAGGGAGCAGTTCTTC. It translates to CASSDSTISGGREQFF.

The V call is TRBV14, the J call TRBJ1-1; D unclear. V lost 4 bases and J lost 11, with 20 bases in between. Germline V gives CDR1 SGHDN, CDR2 FVKESK. The length of the CDR3 is 14 residues. CDR3 protein: CASSPPSTSKRAFF. In nucleotides, the CDR3 is TGTGCCAGCAGCCCCCCCTCGACCTCCAAGCGGGCTTTCTTT.

The V gene is TRBV28, the J gene TRBJ2-1, with 9 bases fitting TRBD2. With 2 bases clipped from V and 3 bases from J, the junction kept 5 bases outside the gene matches. Germline V CDR1 and CDR2: MDHEN, SYDVKM. The CDR3 is 16 amino acids. CDR3 in amino acids: CASSLGGRAGYNEQFF. CDR3 in DNA: TGTGCCAGCAGTTTAGGCGGGAGGGCCGGCTACAATGAGCAGTTCTTC.

The chain employs TRBV5-5 and TRBJ1-4; D is uncertain. Germline-derived CDR1 and CDR2 are SGHKS and YYEKEE (reference sequence). The germline V and J ends were trimmed by 0 bases and 7 bases, with 13 bases remaining between them. The CDR3 covers 15 residues. The CDR3 spells CASSLGSGQFEKLFF. CDR3 DNA: TGTGCCAGCAGCTTGGGGAGCGGGCAGTTTGAAAAACTGTTTTTT.

The V and J genes are TRBV7-2 and TRBJ2-2; no reliable D call. Germline CDR1 and CDR2: SGHTA and FQGNSA. This CDR3 region has 14 residues. Deletions cut 3 bases from V and 4 bases from J, with 9 bases between. The chain's CDR3 is CASSLKRSTGELFF. CDR3 coding DNA: TGTGCCAGCAGCTTGAAGAGATCCACCGGGGAGCTGTTTTTT.

This clone came up a few times. The DNA for the CDR3 is TGTGCCAGCAGTGAAGAGGGGGGGGCGGGGAACACTGAAGCTTTCTTT. As protein: CASSEEGGAGNTEAFF. The rearrangement uses TRBV6-1 and TRBJ1-1; tentative D call: TRBD1 (6 bases). Between the trimmed V and J ends, which lost 1 base and 1 base, there was a span of 13 bases. This CDR3 has 16 residues. Germline V gives CDR1 MNHNS, CDR2 SASEGT.

The rearrangement links TRBV6-5 to TRBJ2-3; TRBD2 is a possible D gene (5 bases). CDR1 MNHEY and CDR2 SVGAGI come from the germline V gene. Trimming left V 3 bases short and J 4 bases short, with 14 bases between. The CDR3 extends over 15 amino acids. This CDR3 reads CASSYFPGSADTQYF. CDR3 sequence (DNA): TGTGCCAGCAGTTATTTTCCGGGTAGCGCAGATACGCAGTATTTT.

The genes are TRBV4-2 and TRBJ2-5, with TRBD1 identical over 7 bases. V shed 3 bases and J 1 base; nucleotides not matched to a gene: 5. The CDR3 sequence is 15 residues long. CDR1 is LGHNA, CDR2 YNFKEQ, per germline. The chain's CDR3 is CASSQLQGTQETQYF. The CDR3 nucleotides read TGTGCCAGCAGCCAGTTACAGGGGACCCAAGAGACCCAGTACTTC.

The chain links TRBV7-9 to TRBJ1-5; no clear D. The V gene's germline CDR1 is SEHNR and CDR2 FQNEAQ (reference sequence). There are 13 residues in the CDR3. Trimming took off 8 bases at V and 1 base at J, with 9 bases between the two ends. CDR3 in amino acids: CASGYESNQPQHF. CDR3 in DNA: TGTGCCAGCGGTTATGAGAGCAATCAGCCCCAGCATTTT.

V gene TRBV7-8 combines with J gene TRBJ2-7, with 8 positions matching TRBD2. CDR1 is SGHVS, CDR2 FQNEAQ, per germline. V gave up 1 base and J gave up 6 bases; unmatched junction bases: 8. CDR3 size: 15 residues. The CDR3 nucleotides read TGTGCCAGCAGCTTAGGACGCGGGGGGCTGATCGAGCAGTACTTC. Translated, it gives CASSLGRGGLIEQYF. The whole variable domain, filled in from reference TRBV7-8 and TRBJ2-7, reads GAGVSQSPRYKVAKRGQDVALRCDPISGHVSLFWYQQALGQGPEFLTYFQNEAQLDKSGLPSDRFFAERPEGSVSTLKIQRTQQEDSAVYLCASSLGRGGLIEQYFGPGTRLTVT.

V usage is TRBV2 and J usage is TRBJ2-7; 11 nucleotides line up with TRBD2. CDR1 and CDR2 from the germline V gene are SNHLY and FYNNEI. After removal of 1 base from V and 10 bases from J, the junction contained 3 bases not matched to a gene. This CDR3 spans 13 amino acids. CDR3 in DNA: TGTGCCAGCAGTGAAGGACTAGCGGGAAACCAGTACTTC. It encodes CASSEGLAGNQYF.

Only a few counts were recorded for this clone. This sequence joins TRBV9 and TRBJ1-1; 9 bases align to TRBD1. CDR1 SGDLS and CDR2 YYNGEE come from the germline V gene. CDR3 length: 15 residues. The trim removed 3 bases at V and 4 bases at J, leaving 7 bases unmatched. DNA for the CDR3: TGTGCCAGCAGCGGACAGGGGGTGGGGGTCACTGAAGCTTTCTTT. Protein: CASSGQGVGVTEAFF.

There are a few counts of this clone. This sequence joins TRBV5-1 and TRBJ2-7; perhaps TRBD2 as D (5 bases). The CDR3 spans 18 residues. Trimming left V 0 bases short and J 0 bases short, with 19 bases between. The germline CDR1 and CDR2 sequences are SGHRS and YFSETQ. CDR3 residues: CASSLGYGITSGSYEQYF. CDR3 nucleotide sequence: TGCGCCAGCAGCTTGGGCTACGGGATTACTTCGGGCTCCTACGAGCAGTACTTC. The complete variable domain, with remaining parts taken from reference TRBV5-1 and TRBJ2-7, reads KAGVTQTPRYLIKTRGQQVTLSCSPISGHRSVSWYQQTPGQGLQFLFEYFSETQRNKGNFPGRFSGRQFSNSRSEMNVSTLELGDSALYLCASSLGYGITSGSYEQYFGPGTRLTVT.

This clone was seen more than once but under ten times. The J gene is TRBJ1-1, the V gene TRBV18, with 7 bases fitting TRBD1. The CDR3 has 13 residues. The germline V gene has CDR1 KGHSH and CDR2 LQKENI. The trim removed 7 bases at V and 5 bases at J, leaving 7 bases unmatched. The CDR3 region has the DNA TGTGCCAGCTGCGACAGGGATGTAACTGAAGCTTTCTTT. This encodes CASCDRDVTEAFF.

The chain has TRBV6-1 and TRBJ1-2; D remains ambiguous. This CDR3 has 13 residues. Trimming removed 1 base from V and 2 bases from J, with 5 bases in between. Germline V gives CDR1 MNHNS, CDR2 SASEGT. The CDR3: CASSEESNYGYTF. CDR3 in DNA: TGTGCCAGCAGTGAAGAATCAAACTATGGCTACACCTTC.

The CDR3: CASSLFEDQPQHF. The DNA of the CDR3 is TGTGCCAGCAGCTTATTTGAGGATCAGCCCCAGCATTTT. The rearrangement links TRBV7-2 to TRBJ1-5, with D unresolved. CDR3 length: 13 residues. In germline, CDR1 is SGHTA, CDR2 FQGNSA. Trimming took off 2 bases at V and 5 bases at J, with 7 bases between the two ends.

J is TRBJ2-5 and V is TRBV14, with D perhaps matching TRBD1 (5 bases). Germline V CDR1 and CDR2: SGHDN, FVKESK. The CDR3 length is 14 residues. Trimming pared 5 bases from V and 4 bases from J, leaving 14 bases between. The CDR3 sequence is CASSSPGQVETQYF. The CDR3 DNA reads TGTGCCAGCAGCTCCCCCGGACAAGTAGAGACCCAGTACTTC.

This chain's CDR3 is CASSPLWGGPKYNEQFF. CDR3 bases: TGTGCCAGCAGCCCACTCTGGGGGGGGCCCAAATACAATGAGCAGTTCTTC. The rearrangement joins TRBV27 to TRBJ2-1; weak D call: TRBD2 (7 bases). The germline V gene encodes CDR1 MNHEY and CDR2 SMNVEV (reference sequence). V was cut by 6 bases and J by 4 bases, with 22 bases left in between. The CDR3 runs 17 residues.

The gene calls are TRBV9 and TRBJ2-1; 11 bases map to TRBD2. The CDR3 has 15 residues. In germline, CDR1 is SGDLS, CDR2 YYNGEE. After removal of 1 base from V and 7 bases from J, the junction contained 4 bases not matched to a gene. As DNA, the CDR3 is TGTGCCAGCAGCGTAAGTAGCGGGAGGGCGAATGAGCAGTTCTTC. Protein sequence: CASSVSSGRANEQFF.

The chain recombines TRBV9 with TRBJ1-4; 8 positions match TRBD1. The germline V gene encodes CDR1 SGDLS and CDR2 YYNGEE. The CDR3 is made up of 16 amino acids. The J segment lost 7 bases and the V segment lost 0 bases, leaving 8 bases of the junction unmatched. CDR3 amino acids: CASSVEIQGAGEKLFF. CDR3 sequence (DNA): TGTGCCAGCAGCGTAGAGATCCAGGGGGCCGGTGAAAAACTGTTTTTT.

V gene TRBV6-1 combines with J gene TRBJ2-3, with D perhaps matching TRBD1 (6 bases). The CDR3 extends over 13 amino acids. V lost 7 bases and J 1 base, leaving 9 bases between the germline ends. The germline CDR1 and CDR2 sequences are MNHNS and SASEGT. CDR3 bases: TGTGCCAGCAACCCAGGGGGCACAGATACGCAGTATTTT. It encodes CASNPGGTDTQYF.

This clone was detected only a few times. The sample contains more than one DNA sequence encoding this CDR3. The rearrangement uses TRBV20-1 and TRBJ2-5; D remains ambiguous. Looked up from germline, CDR1 is DFQATT and CDR2 is SNEGSKA (reference sequence). This CDR3 region has 11 residues. V lost 2 bases and J 5 bases, leaving 6 bases between the germline ends. The CDR3, as DNA: TGCAGTGCTAGATCCCAGGAGACCCAGTACTTC. Amino acid sequence: CSARSQETQYF.

This chain connects TRBV18 to TRBJ2-7; the match to TRBD1 covers 9 bases. This CDR3 spans 16 amino acids. Unmatched junction bases numbered 9, after V lost 6 bases and J lost 0 bases. CDR1 and CDR2 (germline): KGHSH, LQKENI. This CDR3 is CASSRQPGQGSYEQYF. The CDR3 coding sequence is TGTGCCAGCTCTCGTCAACCGGGACAGGGCTCCTACGAGCAGTACTTC.

The V and J genes are TRBV28 and TRBJ1-2, with D maybe TRBD1 (6 bases). The CDR3 runs to 15 residues. Trimming took off 3 bases at V and 6 bases at J, with 17 bases between the two ends. The germline V gene encodes CDR1 MDHEN and CDR2 SYDVKM. For the CDR3, the DNA is TGTGCCAGCAGTTTGGGCTCCAAGTGGGACAATGGCTACACCTTC. Protein product: CASSLGSKWDNGYTF.

This chain joins TRBV5-4 and TRBJ1-1, with D possibly being TRBD1 (5 bases). The CDR3 loop spans 16 amino acids. Germline V gives CDR1 SGHNT, CDR2 YYREEE (reference sequence). V was cut by 4 bases and J by 4 bases, with 20 bases left in between. DNA of the CDR3: TGTGCCAGCAGCCAGGATCCGGGGGTGGCCCGCACTGAAGCTTTCTTT. Translation: CASSQDPGVARTEAFF. Supplemented by reference TRBV5-4 and TRBJ1-1, the full variable domain reads ETGVTQSPTHLIKTRGQQVTLRCSSQSGHNTVSWYQQALGQGPQFIFQYYREEENGRGNFPPRFSGLQFPNYSSELNVNALELDDSALYLCASSQDPGVARTEAFFGQGTRLTVV.

This chain joins TRBV6-5 and TRBJ1-2; D perhaps matches TRBD1 (5 bases). V lost 2 bases to trimming and J lost 4 bases, with 8 bases between them. Per the germline V gene, CDR1 is MNHEY and CDR2 is SVGAGI. The CDR3 contains 13 residues. The CDR3 coding sequence is TGTGCCAGCAGTTACCAGGGCGGCTATGGCTACACCTTC. Translated, it gives CASSYQGGYGYTF.

The V gene is TRBV29-1, the J gene TRBJ2-1; TRBD2 agrees at 10 bases. J gave up 7 bases and V 8 bases, and 8 bases lay outside the gene matches. CDR1 is SQVTM, CDR2 ANQGSEA, per germline. This CDR3 region has 13 residues. The CDR3 loop is CSYLGTSANEQFF. The CDR3 DNA sequence: TGCAGCTACCTCGGGACTAGCGCTAATGAGCAGTTCTTC.

The chain carries TRBV6-6 and TRBJ2-5, with 13 bases fitting TRBD2. Germline V gene sequence: CDR1 MNHNY, CDR2 SVGAGI (reference sequence). V was pared by 5 bases and J by 1 base, with 4 bases of the junction left unmatched. The CDR3 contains 16 residues. The CDR3 loop reads CASSGTSGKGQETQYF. In DNA form, the CDR3 reads TGTGCCAGCAGTGGGACTAGCGGGAAGGGCCAAGAGACCCAGTACTTC.

V gene TRBV28 combines with J gene TRBJ2-7; 8 bases agree with TRBD2. V gave up 5 bases and J gave up 0 bases; unmatched junction bases: 6. The CDR3 is 15 residues long. CDR1 and CDR2 (germline): MDHEN, SYDVKM. DNA for the CDR3: TGTGCCAGCAGTCCGGGGGGGGAATACTCCTACGAGCAGTACTTC. Encoded protein: CASSPGGEYSYEQYF. The full variable domain, its missing parts supplied by reference TRBV28 and TRBJ2-7, is DVKVTQSSRYLVKRTGEKVFLECVQDMDHENMFWYRQDPGLGLRLIYFSYDVKMKEKGDIPEGYSVSREKKERFSLILESASTNQTSMYLCASSPGGEYSYEQYFGPGTRLTVT.

This sequence joins TRBV7-3 and TRBJ2-3; 14 bases agree with TRBD2. Trimming removed 2 bases from V and 5 bases from J; junction bases left unmatched: 3. The CDR3 has 16 residues. The germline V gene encodes CDR1 SGHTA and CDR2 FQGTGA. CDR3 in DNA: TGTGCCAGCAGCTTACGACTAGCGGGGGGGCAAGATACGCAGTATTTT. Translation gives CASSLRLAGGQDTQYF.